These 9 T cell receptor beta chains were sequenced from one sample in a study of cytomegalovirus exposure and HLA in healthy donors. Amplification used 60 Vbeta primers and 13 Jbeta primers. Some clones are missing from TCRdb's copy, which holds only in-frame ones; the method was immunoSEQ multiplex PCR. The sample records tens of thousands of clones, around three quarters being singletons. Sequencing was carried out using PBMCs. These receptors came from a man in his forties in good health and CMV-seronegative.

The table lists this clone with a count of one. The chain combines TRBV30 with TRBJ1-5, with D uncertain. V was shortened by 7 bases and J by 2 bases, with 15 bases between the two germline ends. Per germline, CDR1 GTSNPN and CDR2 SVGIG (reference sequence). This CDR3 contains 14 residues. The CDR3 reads CASTASGGNQPQHF. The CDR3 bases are TGTGCCTCGACGGCCTCCGGGGGCAATCAGCCCCAGCATTTT.

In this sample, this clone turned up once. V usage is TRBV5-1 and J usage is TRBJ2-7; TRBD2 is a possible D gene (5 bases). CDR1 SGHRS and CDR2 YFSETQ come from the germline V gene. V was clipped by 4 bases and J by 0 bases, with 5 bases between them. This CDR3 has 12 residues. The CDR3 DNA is TGCGCCAGCAGCGGAGGCTCCTACGAGCAGTACTTC. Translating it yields CASSGGSYEQYF.

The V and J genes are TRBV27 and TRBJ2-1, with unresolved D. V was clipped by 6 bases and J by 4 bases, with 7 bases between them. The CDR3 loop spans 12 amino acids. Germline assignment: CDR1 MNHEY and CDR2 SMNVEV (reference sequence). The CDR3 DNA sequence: TGTGCCAGCAGAACTCCTTACAATGAGCAGTTCTTC. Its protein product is CASRTPYNEQFF.

DNA of the CDR3: TGTGCCAGCAGCTCGACGGACAGGGCCCTTGTTTACGAGCAGTACTTC. Its protein product is CASSSTDRALVYEQYF. The chain has TRBV5-6 and TRBJ2-7; 8 nucleotides agree with TRBD1. Looked up from germline, CDR1 is SGHDT and CDR2 is YYEEEE. V lost 3 bases, J lost 4 bases, and 12 bases stayed unmatched. This CDR3 comprises 16 residues.

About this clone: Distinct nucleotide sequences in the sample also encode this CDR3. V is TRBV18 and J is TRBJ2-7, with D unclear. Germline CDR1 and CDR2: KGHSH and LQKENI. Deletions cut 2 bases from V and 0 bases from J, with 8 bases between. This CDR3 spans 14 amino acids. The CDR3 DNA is TGTGCCAGCTCACCAGGCGGTAGCTCCTACGAGCAGTACTTC. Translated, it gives CASSPGGSSYEQYF.

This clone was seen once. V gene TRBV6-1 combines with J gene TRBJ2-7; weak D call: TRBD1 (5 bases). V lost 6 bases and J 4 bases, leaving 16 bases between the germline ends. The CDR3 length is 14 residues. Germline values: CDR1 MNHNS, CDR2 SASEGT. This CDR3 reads CASRGTGLGYEQYF. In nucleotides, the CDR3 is TGTGCCAGCAGGGGAACAGGTCTGGGGTACGAGCAGTACTTC.

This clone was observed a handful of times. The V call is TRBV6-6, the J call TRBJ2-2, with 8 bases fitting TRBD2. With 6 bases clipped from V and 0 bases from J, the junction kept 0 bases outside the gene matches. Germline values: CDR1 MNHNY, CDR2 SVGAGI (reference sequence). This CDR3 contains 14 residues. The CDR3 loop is CASRAGANTGELFF. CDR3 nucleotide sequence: TGTGCCAGCAGAGCGGGAGCGAACACCGGGGAGCTGTTTTTT.

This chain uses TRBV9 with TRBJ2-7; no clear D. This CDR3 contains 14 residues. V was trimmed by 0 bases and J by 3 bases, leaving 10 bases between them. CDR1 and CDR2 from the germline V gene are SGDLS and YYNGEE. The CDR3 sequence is CASSVGADNYEQYF. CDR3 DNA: TGTGCCAGCAGCGTAGGTGCAGATAACTACGAGCAGTACTTC.

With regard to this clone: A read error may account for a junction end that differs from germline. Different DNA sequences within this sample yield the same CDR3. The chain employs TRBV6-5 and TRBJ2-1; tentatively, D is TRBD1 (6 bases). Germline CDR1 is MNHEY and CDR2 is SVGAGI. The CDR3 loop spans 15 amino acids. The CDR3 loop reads CASSPKGVTNNEQFF. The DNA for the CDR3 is TGCGCCAGCAGTCCTAAGGGGGTGACAAACAATGAGCAGTTCTTC.